Following are 9 T cell receptor beta chains from one sample sequenced in a study of control samples from healthy donors and cancer patients. Clones were read by immunoSEQ multiplex PCR, and TCRdb kept only the in-frame ones, dropping some. The sample holds about 120,000 clones, over 85% seen once. Sequences were obtained from blood. These receptors were collected from a man in his thirties or forties in good health.

This clone has a single count. V and J are TRBV7-3 and TRBJ2-3, with D perhaps TRBD2 (6 bases). The CDR3 runs 15 residues. V was pared by 2 bases and J by 5 bases, with 14 bases between. Germline V gives CDR1 SGHTA, CDR2 FQGTGA. The CDR3 here is CASSLDGRGGDTQYF. CDR3 bases: TGTGCCAGCAGCTTAGACGGGCGGGGCGGAGATACGCAGTATTTT.

The chain is built from TRBV7-8 and TRBJ1-5, with D perhaps matching TRBD1 (5 bases). Per the germline V gene, CDR1 is SGHVS and CDR2 is FQNEAQ. Trimming pared 5 bases from V and 4 bases from J, leaving 15 bases between. This CDR3 has 15 residues. The CDR3 region has the DNA TGTGCCAGCAGCCCGAGCAGGGCCGGAAATCAGCCCCAGCATTTT. Protein: CASSPSRAGNQPQHF.

This clone appeared once. The chain is built from TRBV2 and TRBJ2-2; 8 bases map to TRBD2. The CDR3 has 13 residues. Germline CDR1 and CDR2: SNHLY and FYNNEI. With 10 bases clipped from V and 4 bases from J, the junction kept 5 bases outside the gene matches. CDR3 coding DNA: TGTGCCATACTAGCGGAGATCACCGGGGAGCTGTTTTTT. Translating gives CAILAEITGELFF.

The chain links TRBV2 to TRBJ2-7, with 7 bases that match TRBD1. CDR1 and CDR2 (germline): SNHLY, FYNNEI. This CDR3 region has 12 residues. Trimming removed 6 bases from V and 4 bases from J; junction bases left unmatched: 3. CDR3 DNA: TGTGCCAGCAGAGGGGGCAGGTACGAGCAGTACTTC. It specifies CASRGGRYEQYF.

This CDR3 reads CASSPQGGGTSYSPLHF. As DNA, the CDR3 is TGTGCCAGCAGCCCACAGGGGGGCGGGACGTCGTATTCACCCCTCCACTTT. The V and J genes are TRBV3-1 (or the pseudogene TRBV3-2) and TRBJ1-6; 8 nucleotides match TRBD1. Germline CDR1 and CDR2: LGHDT and YNNKEL (reference sequence). CDR3 length equals 17 residues. With 4 bases clipped from V and 8 bases from J, the junction kept 13 bases outside the gene matches.

The rearrangement joins TRBV7-9 to TRBJ1-1, with D uncertain. The CDR3 length is 19 residues. V shed 3 bases and J shed 1 base, with 24 bases lying between them. Germline V lookup: CDR1 SEHNR, CDR2 FQNEAQ (reference sequence). CDR3 in DNA: TGTGCCAGCAGCTTGAGCACTTTAAGGGCCGTGGTGGGGAACACTGAAGCTTTCTTT. Translated, it gives CASSLSTLRAVVGNTEAFF. The whole variable domain, filled in from reference TRBV7-9 and TRBJ1-1, reads DTGVSQNPRHKITKRGQNVTFRCDPISEHNRLYWYRQTLGQGPEFLTYFQNEAQLEKSRLLSDRFSAERPKGSFSTLEIQRTEQGDSAMYLCASSLSTLRAVVGNTEAFFGQGTRLTVV.

The chain combines TRBV24-1 with TRBJ2-1, with D unresolved. The CDR3 extends over 12 amino acids. Deletions cut 0 bases from V and 6 bases from J, with 2 bases between. In germline, CDR1 is KGHDR, CDR2 SFDVKD. CDR3 coding DNA: TGTGCCACCAGTGATTTGCCCAATGAGCAGTTCTTC. Translated, it gives CATSDLPNEQFF.

The chain combines TRBV7-3 with TRBJ2-2, with no clear D. Germline values: CDR1 SGHTA, CDR2 FQGTGA. The length of the CDR3 is 16 residues. The ends were cut back, 6 bases at V and 1 base at J, with 15 bases in the middle. This CDR3 reads CASSSRHSRNTGELFF. The CDR3 DNA sequence: TGTGCCAGCAGTTCAAGACATTCTAGGAACACCGGGGAGCTGTTTTTT.

The rearrangement uses TRBV3-1 (or the pseudogene TRBV3-2) and TRBJ1-1; a possible D gene is TRBD1 (5 bases). The germline CDR1 and CDR2 sequences are LGHDT and YNNKEL (reference sequence). V lost 1 base to trimming and J lost 2 bases, with 17 bases between them. The CDR3 totals 17 residues. In DNA, the CDR3 is TGTGCCAGCAGCCAAGTGGCAGGGCGCCTTCTTAACACTGAAGCTTTCTTT. Its translation: CASSQVAGRLLNTEAFF.